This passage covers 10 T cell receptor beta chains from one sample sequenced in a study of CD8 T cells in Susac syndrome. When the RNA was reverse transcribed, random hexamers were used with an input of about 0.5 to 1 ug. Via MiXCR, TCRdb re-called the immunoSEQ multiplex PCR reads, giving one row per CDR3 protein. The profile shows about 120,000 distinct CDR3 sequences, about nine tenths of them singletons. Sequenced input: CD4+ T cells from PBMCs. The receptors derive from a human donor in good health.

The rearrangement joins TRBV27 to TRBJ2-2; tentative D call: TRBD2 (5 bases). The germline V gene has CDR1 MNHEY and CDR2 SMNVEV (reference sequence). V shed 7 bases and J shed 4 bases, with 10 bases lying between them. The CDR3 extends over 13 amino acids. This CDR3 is CASTRTATGELFF. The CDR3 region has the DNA TGTGCCAGCACCAGGACTGCCACCGGGGAGCTGTTTTTT.

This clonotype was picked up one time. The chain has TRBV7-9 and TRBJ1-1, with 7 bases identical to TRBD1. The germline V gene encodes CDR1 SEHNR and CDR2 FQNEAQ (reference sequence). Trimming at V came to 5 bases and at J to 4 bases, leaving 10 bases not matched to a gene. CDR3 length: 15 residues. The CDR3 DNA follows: TGTGCCAGCAGCGATCCGGGACAGAGTATCACTGAAGCTTTCTTT. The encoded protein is CASSDPGQSITEAFF.

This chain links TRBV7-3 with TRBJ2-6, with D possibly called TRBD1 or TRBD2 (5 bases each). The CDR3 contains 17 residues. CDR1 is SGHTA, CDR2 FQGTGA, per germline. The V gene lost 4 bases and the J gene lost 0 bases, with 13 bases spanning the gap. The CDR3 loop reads CASSSIRGISGANVLTF. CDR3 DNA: TGTGCCAGCAGCTCGATCCGGGGCATCTCTGGGGCCAACGTCCTGACTTTC.

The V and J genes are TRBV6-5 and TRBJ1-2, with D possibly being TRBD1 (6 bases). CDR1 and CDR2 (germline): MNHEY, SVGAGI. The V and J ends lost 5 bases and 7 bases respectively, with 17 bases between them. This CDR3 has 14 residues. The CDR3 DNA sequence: TGTGCCAGCAGTCGGGACAAAACGAGCAGTGGCTACACCTTC. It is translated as CASSRDKTSSGYTF.

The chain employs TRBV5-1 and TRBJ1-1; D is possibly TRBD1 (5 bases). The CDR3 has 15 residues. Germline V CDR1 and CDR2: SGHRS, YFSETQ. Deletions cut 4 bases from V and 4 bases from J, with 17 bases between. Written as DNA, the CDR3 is TGCGCCAGCAGCGTAGACCTTGGGGACGGCACTGAAGCTTTCTTT. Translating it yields CASSVDLGDGTEAFF.

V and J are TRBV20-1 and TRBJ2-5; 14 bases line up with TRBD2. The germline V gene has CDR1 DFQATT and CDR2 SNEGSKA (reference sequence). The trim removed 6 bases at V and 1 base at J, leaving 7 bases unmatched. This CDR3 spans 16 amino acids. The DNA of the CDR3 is TGCAGTGCCAAACCGGGACTAGCGGGGGTCCAAGAGACCCAGTACTTC. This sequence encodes CSAKPGLAGVQETQYF.

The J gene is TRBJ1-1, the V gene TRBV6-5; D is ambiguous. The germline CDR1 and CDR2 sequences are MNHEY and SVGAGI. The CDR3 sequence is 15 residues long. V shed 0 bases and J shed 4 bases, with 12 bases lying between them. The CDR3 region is CASSYSTTVSTEAFF. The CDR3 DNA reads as TGTGCCAGCAGTTACTCAACGACGGTAAGCACTGAAGCTTTCTTT.

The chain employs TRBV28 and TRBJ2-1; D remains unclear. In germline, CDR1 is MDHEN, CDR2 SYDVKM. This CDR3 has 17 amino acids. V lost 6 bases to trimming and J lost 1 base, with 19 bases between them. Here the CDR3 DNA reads TGTGCCAGCAGCTCCCTTCGGCAGATCGGTTCCTACAATGAGCAGTTCTTC. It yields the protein CASSSLRQIGSYNEQFF.

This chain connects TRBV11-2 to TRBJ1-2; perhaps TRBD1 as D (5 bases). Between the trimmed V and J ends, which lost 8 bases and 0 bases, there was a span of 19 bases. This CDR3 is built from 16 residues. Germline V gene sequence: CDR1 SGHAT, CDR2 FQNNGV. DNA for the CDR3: TGTGCCAGCCGTGTTACCCAGGGACTAACTAACTATGGCTACACCTTC. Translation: CASRVTQGLTNYGYTF. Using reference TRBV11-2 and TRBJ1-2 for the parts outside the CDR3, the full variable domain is EAGVAQSPRYKIIEKRQSVAFWCNPISGHATLYWYQQILGQGPKLLIQFQNNGVVDDSQLPKDRFSAERLKGVDSTLKIQPAKLEDSAVYLCASRVTQGLTNYGYTFGSGTRLTVV.

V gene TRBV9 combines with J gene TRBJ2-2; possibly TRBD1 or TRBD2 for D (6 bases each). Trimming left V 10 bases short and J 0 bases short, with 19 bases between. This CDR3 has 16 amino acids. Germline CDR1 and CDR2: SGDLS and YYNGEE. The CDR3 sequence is CAGARGQGTNTGELFF. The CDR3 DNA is TGTGCCGGGGCTCGGGGGCAGGGGACGAACACCGGGGAGCTGTTTTTT.